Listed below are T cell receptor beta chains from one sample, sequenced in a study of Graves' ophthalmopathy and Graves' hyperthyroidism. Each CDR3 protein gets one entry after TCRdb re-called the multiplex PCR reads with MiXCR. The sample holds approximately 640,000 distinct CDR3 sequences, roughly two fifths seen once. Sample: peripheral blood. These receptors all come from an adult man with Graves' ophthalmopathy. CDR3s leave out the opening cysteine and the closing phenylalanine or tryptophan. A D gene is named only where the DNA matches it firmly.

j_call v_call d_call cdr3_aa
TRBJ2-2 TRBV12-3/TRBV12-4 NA ASRRRTENTGELF
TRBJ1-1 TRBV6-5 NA ASSYSKYTEAF
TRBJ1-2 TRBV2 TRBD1 ASYLQGNYGYT
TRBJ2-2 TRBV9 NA ASQDTRGAGELF
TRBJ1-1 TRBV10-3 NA AISEPTENTEAF
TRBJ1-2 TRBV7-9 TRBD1 AGSPTGTGPSYGYT
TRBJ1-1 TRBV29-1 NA SGHLNTEAF
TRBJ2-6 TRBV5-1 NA ATTEASGANVLT
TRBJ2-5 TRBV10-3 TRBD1 AISETGEETQY
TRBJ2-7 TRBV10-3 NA AWSFASARSYEQY
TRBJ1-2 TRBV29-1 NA SSYGGRDYGYT
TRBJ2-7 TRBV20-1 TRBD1 SALGGQGSGALYEQY
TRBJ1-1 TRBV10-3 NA ATGGTEAF
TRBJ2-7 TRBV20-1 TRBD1 SASPTGGLSYEQY
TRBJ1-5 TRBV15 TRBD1 ATSRDRTGGAGNQPQH
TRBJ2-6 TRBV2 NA ASIRDRAGANVLT
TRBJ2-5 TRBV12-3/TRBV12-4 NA ASSFDGETQY
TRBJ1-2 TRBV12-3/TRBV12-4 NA ASRDPFSTFNYGYT
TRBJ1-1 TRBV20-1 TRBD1 SARGQGVPEAF
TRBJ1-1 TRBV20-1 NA SAPGAMNTEAF
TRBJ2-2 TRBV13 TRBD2 ASRSGRAQNTGELF
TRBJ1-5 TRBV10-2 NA ASSESGNQPQH
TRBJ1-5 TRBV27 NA ASSLSPQGNQPQH
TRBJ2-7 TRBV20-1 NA SARLTERHEQY
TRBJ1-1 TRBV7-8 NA ASSFPGQNTEAF
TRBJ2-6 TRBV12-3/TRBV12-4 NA ASSLIRLSGANVLT
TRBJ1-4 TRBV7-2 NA ASSLAPAGGWEKLF
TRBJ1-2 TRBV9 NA ASSALGGSSYGYT
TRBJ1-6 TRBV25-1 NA ASSSIANSYNSPLH
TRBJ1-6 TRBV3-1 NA ASSQNLSPSPLH
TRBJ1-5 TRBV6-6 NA ATSSGPSNQPQH
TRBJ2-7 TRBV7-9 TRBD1 ASSFQLGQGREQY
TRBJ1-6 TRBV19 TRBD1 ATSGTGHSPLH
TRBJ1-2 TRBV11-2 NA ASSPTNYGYT
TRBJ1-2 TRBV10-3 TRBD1 AISADRLGRGYT
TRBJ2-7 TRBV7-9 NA ASSQDWEGQGDEQY
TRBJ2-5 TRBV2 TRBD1 ASSERGTGKLETQY